This T cell receptor beta chain was obtained from a study of blood T cell repertoires in COVID-19. As for the study in general: Acute and convalescent COVID-19 samples came from the United States, Italy and Spain. The cDNA or gDNA used as material had been derived from T cells, B-cell-depleted T cells, or PBMCs.

The authors' processing: Nucleated cell number was recorded as an estimate derived from reference gene primer amplification. Clones were sequenced by immunoSEQ multiplex PCR, and TCRdb holds only the in-frame ones, with some missing. For V, J and clone size, that table is used; D and trimming come from the DNA. The data contain about 190,000 clones, under 90% of them singletons. This clone came up a few times. Trimming removed 6 bases from V and 10 bases from J, with 16 bases in between. The CDR3 sequence is 14 residues long. Germline CDR1 and CDR2: MDHEN and SYDVKM. The gene calls are TRBV28 and TRBJ1-6; D is undetermined. This sequence originates from a human donor in a cohort sampled during active COVID-19. Sequenced sample: peripheral blood. The CDR3 reads CASSPSIYGSPLHF. In DNA form, the CDR3 reads TGTGCCAGCAGCCCTAGCATCTATGGATCACCCCTCCACTTT.